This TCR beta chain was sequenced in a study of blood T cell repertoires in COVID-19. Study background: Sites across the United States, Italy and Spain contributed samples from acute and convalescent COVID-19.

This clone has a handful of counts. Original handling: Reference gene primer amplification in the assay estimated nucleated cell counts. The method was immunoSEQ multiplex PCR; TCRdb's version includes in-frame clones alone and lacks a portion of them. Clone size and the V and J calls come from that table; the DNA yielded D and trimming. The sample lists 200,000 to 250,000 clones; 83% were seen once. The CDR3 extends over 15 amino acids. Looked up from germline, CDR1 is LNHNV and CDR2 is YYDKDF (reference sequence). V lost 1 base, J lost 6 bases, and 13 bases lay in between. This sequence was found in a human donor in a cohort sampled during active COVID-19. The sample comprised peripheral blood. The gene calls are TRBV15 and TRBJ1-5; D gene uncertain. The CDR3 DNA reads TGTGCCACCAGCAGAGTGGAGGGTTCGGCTCAGCCCCAGCATTTT. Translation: CATSRVEGSAQPQHF.